The clone carrying this TCR beta chain was seen only a few times. This entry is derived from a study of blood T cells in healthy people across ages. The CDR3 is made up of 14 amino acids. V lost 4 bases, J lost 1 base, and 8 bases lay in between. In germline, CDR1 is SGHDN, CDR2 FVKESK. A second PCR, run for about 6 to 11 cycles, used a sample-barcoded 5' primer plus a J-beta primer mix. Each CDR3 protein gets one entry after TCRdb re-called the 5' RACE reads with MiXCR. The top ten clones hold less than 15% of a sample with about a million distinct CDR3 sequences, 35% to 45% of them seen once. This chain links TRBV14 with TRBJ2-1; D unclear. The sequence was collected from a man aged 18 to 30 in good health. The sample comprised blood. The CDR3 nucleotides read TGTGCCAGCAGCCGACTCGCTTCCTACAATGAGCAGTTCTTC. Translation: CASSRLASYNEQFF.